The 25 T cell receptor beta chains in this list originate from one sample, sequenced in a study of blood T cell repertoires in COVID-19. The assay was immunoSEQ multiplex PCR, and TCRdb's table has in-frame clones only and misses some. The sample lists about 480,000 clones, approximately 90% occurring once. Sequenced: PBMCs or T cells enriched from blood (not recorded which). These receptors originate from a woman aged 18-29 years with acute COVID-19.

The V call is TRBV7-9, the J call TRBJ1-1; TRBD1 might be the D (6 bases). The CDR3 consists of 15 residues. Germline CDR1 reads SEHNR; CDR2 reads FQNEAQ (reference sequence). Trimming removed 2 bases from V and 1 base from J, with 11 bases in between. CDR3 DNA sequence: TGTGCCAGCAGCTTAATAGACAGGCCGAACACTGAAGCTTTCTTT. It yields the protein CASSLIDRPNTEAFF.

This clone came up once. The germline gene is not matched at one end of the junction; a read error may be the cause. The gene calls are TRBV7-7 and TRBJ2-7; 9 positions match TRBD2. Germline V gene data show CDR1 as SSHAT and CDR2 as FNYEAQ (reference sequence). The CDR3 runs 13 residues. The CDR3 nucleotides are TGTGCTAGCAGCCCAGCGGGGGGCTACGAGCAGTACTTC. Protein sequence: CASSPAGGYEQYF.

The rearrangement uses TRBV7-2 and TRBJ2-7, with D uncertain. The CDR3 totals 13 residues. Germline V gene lookup returns CDR1 SGHTA and CDR2 FQGNSA. The V and J ends lost 2 bases and 2 bases respectively, with 7 bases between them. The CDR3 nucleotides are TGTGCCAGCAGCTTACACAGTACCTACGAGCAGTACTTC. Translated, it gives CASSLHSTYEQYF.

This rearrangement joins TRBV4-3 to TRBJ2-1; possibly TRBD2 for D (6 bases). Trimming removed 0 bases at V and 0 bases at J, with 9 bases between. The germline V gene has CDR1 LGHNA and CDR2 YSLEER. The CDR3 runs 16 residues. The CDR3 region is CASSQEMEGSYNEQFF. DNA for the CDR3: TGCGCCAGCAGCCAAGAAATGGAGGGCTCCTACAATGAGCAGTTCTTC.

The chain is built from TRBV2 and TRBJ1-4, with D maybe TRBD1 (5 bases). The CDR3 has 14 amino acids. CDR1 is SNHLY and CDR2 is FYNNEI in the germline V gene. V gave up 7 bases and J gave up 8 bases, with 17 bases separating them. CDR3 nucleotide sequence: TGTGCCAGCATTATGGGGGGTGTTAAGGAAAAACTGTTTTTT. It is translated as CASIMGGVKEKLFF.

This chain connects TRBV7-2 to TRBJ2-7; unclear D gene. The CDR3 covers 17 residues. Germline assignment: CDR1 SGHTA and CDR2 FQGNSA. With 3 bases removed from V and 0 bases from J, the gap between germline ends came to 18 bases. The CDR3 loop reads CASSFNLQAAYSYEQYF. The CDR3 DNA reads TGTGCCAGCAGCTTCAATCTTCAAGCCGCCTACTCCTACGAGCAGTACTTC.

The chain employs TRBV6-2 or TRBV6-3 and TRBJ2-5, with 8 bases lining up with TRBD2. The CDR3 is 16 amino acids. CDR1 MNHEY and CDR2 SVGEGT come from the germline V gene. The trim removed 0 bases at V and 1 base at J, leaving 4 bases unmatched. The CDR3 spells CASSYSPGLGQETQYF. CDR3 nucleotides: TGTGCCAGCAGTTACTCGCCGGGACTAGGCCAAGAGACCCAGTACTTC.

This chain connects TRBV6-1 to TRBJ1-2; D gene ambiguous. The CDR3 contains 17 residues. V lost 4 bases and J 0 bases, leaving 18 bases between the germline ends. From germline, CDR1 is MNHNS and CDR2 SASEGT. This chain's CDR3 is CASSGSGSPTTNYGYTF. CDR3 in DNA: TGTGCCAGCAGTGGGTCGGGAAGCCCGACCACTAACTATGGCTACACCTTC.

In this sample, this clone turned up once. Here the CDR3 DNA reads TGTGCCTGGAGTCGGAACTATGGCTACACCTTC. It specifies CAWSRNYGYTF. The chain carries TRBV30 and TRBJ1-2; D is unclear. Germline CDR1 is GTSNPN and CDR2 is SVGIG (reference sequence). The CDR3 is 11 residues long. Trimming removed 2 bases at V and 2 bases at J, with 3 bases between.

This clone has a handful of counts. The chain carries TRBV7-9 and TRBJ1-5; D might be TRBD1 (5 bases). CDR3 length equals 12 residues. Germline V gives CDR1 SEHNR, CDR2 FQNEAQ (reference sequence). V was pared by 5 bases and J by 4 bases, with 6 bases between. The CDR3 coding sequence is TGTGCCAGCAGCCCAGGGAATCAGCCCCAGCATTTT. Translated, it gives CASSPGNQPQHF.

The rearrangement uses TRBV3-1 (or the pseudogene TRBV3-2) and TRBJ2-3, with a tentative D call TRBD2 (6 bases). CDR1 and CDR2 (germline): LGHDT, YNNKEL (reference sequence). The CDR3 extends over 16 amino acids. V lost 7 bases and J lost 0, with 17 bases in between. In nucleotides, the CDR3 is TGTGCCAGCAACCGAGGGACTGCCCTCAGCACAGATACGCAGTATTTT. This codes for CASNRGTALSTDTQYF.

This CDR3 reads CASSTGGALDEQYF. The CDR3 DNA is TGTGCCAGCAGTACAGGGGGGGCCCTCGACGAGCAGTACTTC. This chain links TRBV27 with TRBJ2-7, with a weak D call TRBD1 (8 bases). The CDR3 totals 14 residues. Germline V lookup: CDR1 MNHEY, CDR2 SMNVEV (reference sequence). The germline V and J ends were trimmed by 5 bases and 5 bases, with 16 bases remaining between them.

The CDR3 coding sequence is TGTGCCAGTAGATCTGGCGGAATTGGGGCCAACGTCCTGACTTTC. The encoded protein is CASRSGGIGANVLTF. This sequence joins TRBV19 and TRBJ2-6; no reliable D call. Per germline, CDR1 LNHDA and CDR2 SQIVND (reference sequence). This CDR3 comprises 15 residues. Trimming stripped 6 bases from V and 3 bases from J, with 12 bases between.

This clone was found a few times. The V gene is TRBV18, the J gene TRBJ2-1, with 8 bases that match TRBD2. This CDR3 has 16 residues. V lost 2 bases, J lost 4 bases, and 7 bases stayed unmatched. From germline, CDR1 is KGHSH and CDR2 LQKENI. The CDR3 loop reads CASSPFETSAYNEQFF. In nucleotides, the CDR3 is TGTGCCAGCTCACCATTTGAGACTAGCGCATACAATGAGCAGTTCTTC.

This chain connects TRBV5-4 to TRBJ1-2, with 7 bases identical to TRBD1. V lost 4 bases and J lost 6; bases outside the gene matches: 6. CDR3 length: 13 amino acids. Looked up from germline, CDR1 is SGHNT and CDR2 is YYREEE (reference sequence). CDR3 in DNA: TGTGCCAGCAGCCAGGACAGGTTGGATGGCTACACCTTC. This encodes CASSQDRLDGYTF.

The chain links TRBV11-2 to TRBJ2-7; 9 bases line up with TRBD1. Germline loops: CDR1 SGHAT, CDR2 FQNNGV. This CDR3 spans 15 amino acids. V lost 5 bases, J lost 0 bases, and 5 bases stayed unmatched. CDR3 coding DNA: TGTGCCAGCAGCGAGCCGGGACAGGGCTCCTACGAGCAGTACTTC. It specifies CASSEPGQGSYEQYF. The whole variable domain, filled in from reference TRBV11-2 and TRBJ2-7, reads EAGVAQSPRYKIIEKRQSVAFWCNPISGHATLYWYQQILGQGPKLLIQFQNNGVVDDSQLPKDRFSAERLKGVDSTLKIQPAKLEDSAVYLCASSEPGQGSYEQYFGPGTRLTVT.

This chain joins TRBV7-2 and TRBJ1-2; 9 bases are shared with TRBD1. With V trimmed by 7 bases and J by 6 bases, 12 bases remained unmatched. Germline CDR1 SGHTA, CDR2 FQGNSA. The CDR3 consists of 15 residues. The CDR3 DNA follows: TGTGCCAGCATCTTGGACAGGGGACGGGGACATGGCTACACCTTC. This encodes CASILDRGRGHGYTF.

The chain uses TRBV3-1 (or the pseudogene TRBV3-2) and TRBJ2-6, with a tentative D call TRBD2 (5 bases). The V gene lost 5 bases and the J gene lost 0 bases, with 17 bases spanning the gap. CDR1 is LGHDT, CDR2 YNNKEL, per germline (reference sequence). CDR3 length: 18 residues. CDR3 residues: CASSYPPGSHSGANVLTF. CDR3 nucleotide sequence: TGTGCCAGCAGCTACCCCCCGGGAAGTCACTCTGGGGCCAACGTCCTGACTTTC.

The chain joins TRBV12-3 or TRBV12-4 to TRBJ1-4; D remains ambiguous. This CDR3 region has 11 residues. V dropped 11 bases and J dropped 5 bases, with 9 bases sitting between them. The CDR3 nucleotides are TGTGCCGTAGCCTTCAATGAAAAACTGTTTTTT. Translating it yields CAVAFNEKLFF.

The chain carries TRBV24-1 and TRBJ1-5; a possible D gene is TRBD1 (5 bases). Germline V CDR1 and CDR2: KGHDR, SFDVKD. This CDR3 comprises 16 residues. V lost 2 bases, J lost 9 bases, and 19 bases lay in between. The CDR3 region is CATSDSHWEGSGPQHF. In nucleotides, the CDR3 is TGTGCCACCAGTGATTCTCACTGGGAGGGGAGTGGGCCCCAGCATTTT.

The genes are TRBV27 and TRBJ1-6; 7 bases are a match to TRBD1. The V gene's germline CDR1 is MNHEY and CDR2 SMNVEV (reference sequence). V was pared by 3 bases and J by 8 bases, with 7 bases of the junction left unmatched. The CDR3 is made up of 15 amino acids. CDR3 sequence (DNA): TGTGCCAGCAGTTTTACAGGGGCGCTTGATTCACCCCTCCACTTT. It encodes CASSFTGALDSPLHF.

Comment on this clone: Other DNA sequences in the sample encode the same CDR3. The chain is built from TRBV6-5 and TRBJ2-7, with 9 nucleotides matching TRBD1. The J segment lost 1 base and the V segment lost 4 bases, leaving 2 bases of the junction unmatched. CDR1 is MNHEY, CDR2 SVGAGI, per germline. This CDR3 region has 14 residues. The CDR3 loop is CASSFGTGSYEQYF. CDR3 in DNA: TGTGCCAGCAGTTTCGGGACAGGGTCCTACGAGCAGTACTTC.

This clone was counted a few times. The chain recombines TRBV7-9 with TRBJ2-7, with D perhaps TRBD1 (6 bases). CDR1 and CDR2 (germline): SEHNR, FQNEAQ (reference sequence). The ends were cut back, 1 base at V and 1 base at J, with 8 bases in the middle. The CDR3 spans 14 residues. The DNA for the CDR3 is TGTGCCAGCAGCTTAGAGGGGGAATCCTACGAGCAGTACTTC. Its protein is CASSLEGESYEQYF.

The V call is TRBV10-3, the J call TRBJ2-1, with 7 bases identical to TRBD2. The CDR3 consists of 16 residues. The V and J ends lost 8 bases and 5 bases, in that order; junction bases with no gene match: 15. The germline gives CDR1 ENHRY, CDR2 SYGVKD. CDR3 sequence reads: CAIERAQRAGNNEQFF. In DNA form, the CDR3 reads TGTGCCATCGAAAGGGCGCAGAGAGCGGGGAACAATGAGCAGTTCTTC.

The chain links TRBV5-1 to TRBJ2-4, with a tentative D call TRBD1 (6 bases). Trimming stripped 3 bases from V and 5 bases from J, with 15 bases between. Looked up from germline, CDR1 is SGHRS and CDR2 is YFSETQ. The length of the CDR3 is 15 residues. The CDR3 region has the DNA TGCGCCAGCAGCTCGACAGGCGCCTCCGAAAACATTCAGTACTTC. Amino acids: CASSSTGASENIQYF.